This TCR beta chain was identified during a study of memory CD4+ T cells and cytomegalovirus serostatus. On the study more broadly: Donors were healthy Belgian adults, fewer than ten CMV seropositive and roughly 25 seronegative.

Sequencing used immunoSEQ multiplex PCR; TCRdb keeps in-frame clones, though not all of them. The sample lists 50,000 or so clones, roughly four fifths occurring once. The sort gate was single viable CD3+CD4+CD8-CD45RO+ cells for memory CD4+ T cells. Serum IgG to CMV pp150, pp28, p38 and p52 defined serostatus. CD4+ T cells were isolated by positive magnetic selection. There are a few counts of this clone. This TCR derives from an adult in good health and CMV-seropositive. Sequencing input: memory CD4+ T cells from blood.

CDR3 nucleotides: TGTGCCAGCAGCTTAGTATTCCAGACCCAGTACTTC. It is translated as CASSLVFQTQYF. The chain has TRBV7-6 and TRBJ2-5; D uncertain. CDR3 size: 12 residues. Germline V gene lookup returns CDR1 SGHVS and CDR2 FNYEAQ. V was shortened by 1 base and J by 6 bases, with 6 bases between the two germline ends.